Listed below are T cell receptor beta chains from one sample, sequenced in a study of human T cells and chemical hapten exposure. TCRdb re-derived calls from the RACE reads in MiXCR, one entry per CDR3 protein. The sample comprises more than 95,000 distinct CDR3 sequences, 27% of which are singletons, and approximately 10% rests with the top ten. Sequencing used whole blood, obtained in connection with sensitization to the hapten diphenylcyclopropenone (DPC). The receptor source for this set is a man aged 40-50 years with alopecia areata. Some clones in this sample may be carry-over from other donors' samples. The CDR3 runs from the conserved cysteine through the conserved F or W. The D gene is left open where the match is weak. Size values are once, few and many counts, or a class for expanded clones, and some rows have none.

d_call j_call clone_size v_call cdr3_aa cdr3_nt
NA TRBJ1-1 NA TRBV20-1 CSLLADTEAFF TGCAGTCTTCTAGCGGACACTGAAGCTTTCTTT
TRBD2 TRBJ2-1 few TRBV7-9 CASSLGSGGSSYNEQFF TGTGCCAGCAGCTTAGGAAGCGGCGGGAGCTCCTACAATGAGCAGTTCTTC
NA TRBJ2-5 few TRBV3-1 CASSQEVRAETQYF TGTGCCAGCAGCCAAGAGGTCCGCGCAGAGACCCAGTACTTC
TRBD2 TRBJ2-7 NA TRBV7-8 CASSLTLAGGYEQYF TGTGCCAGCAGCCTGACACTAGCGGGAGGCTACGAGCAGTACTTC
NA TRBJ1-5 few TRBV20-1 CSASNGVAQPQHF TGCAGTGCTAGTAACGGGGTGGCTCAGCCCCAGCATTTT
TRBD1 TRBJ2-7 NA TRBV28 CASSLRGRGEQYF TGTGCCAGCAGTCTTAGGGGGCGTGGTGAGCAGTACTTC
NA TRBJ1-2 few TRBV5-1 CASSTGSGGYGYTF TGCGCCAGCAGCACGGGATCCGGAGGCTATGGCTACACCTTC
NA TRBJ1-5 few TRBV12-3/TRBV12-4 CASSFLDNQPQHF TGTGCCAGCAGTTTTCTGGACAATCAGCCCCAGCATTTT
NA TRBJ1-1 NA TRBV1 CTSSLKGPVSATEAFF TGCACCAGCAGCCTAAAGGGACCGGTTTCTGCCACTGAAGCTTTCTTT
NA TRBJ1-2 NA TRBV13 CASSVTTNYGDTF TGTGCCAGCAGCGTCACAACTAACTATGGCGACACCTTC
NA TRBJ2-7 NA TRBV20-1 CSARSEFEQYF TGCAGTGCTAGGAGTGAATTCGAGCAGTACTTC
NA TRBJ2-3 few TRBV12-3/TRBV12-4 CASSYPSTDTQYF TGTGCCAGCAGTTACCCTAGCACAGATACGCAGTATTTT
TRBD1 TRBJ2-5 NA TRBV7-9 CASSSTGTSETQYF TGTGCCAGCAGCTCGACAGGGACCTCGGAGACCCAGTACTTC
NA TRBJ1-1 NA TRBV6-2/TRBV6-3 CASSYTAWGTGAEAFF TGTGCCAGCAGTTACACCGCTTGGGGAACTGGAGCTGAAGCTTTCTTT
NA TRBJ2-5 NA TRBV6-5 CASSPGQLQTQYF TGTGCCAGCAGCCCTGGACAGTTACAGACCCAGTACTTC
TRBD2 TRBJ2-5 NA TRBV5-1 CASSPSGRDEETQYF TGCGCCAGCAGCCCCAGCGGGAGAGACGAAGAGACCCAGTACTTC
NA TRBJ2-1 NA TRBV2 CASSEAQTSYNEQFF TGTGCCAGCAGTGAAGCGCAGACATCCTACAATGAGCAGTTCTTC
NA TRBJ2-1 NA TRBV6-5 CASSYSGLGVAALREQFF TGTGCCAGCAGTTACTCAGGCCTAGGAGTGGCTGCGCTTAGAGAGCAGTTCTTC
NA TRBJ2-4 NA TRBV14 CASSRPGDPGGNIQYF TGTGCCAGCAGCCGGCCGGGAGACCCCGGGGGAAACATTCAGTACTTC
NA TRBJ1-5 NA TRBV28 CASRMTGVSNQPQHF TGTGCCAGCAGGATGACAGGAGTAAGCAATCAGCCCCAGCATTTT
TRBD1 TRBJ2-3 many TRBV27 CASWDRVVDTQYF TGTGCCAGCTGGGACAGGGTGGTAGATACGCAGTATTTT
TRBD1 TRBJ2-1 few TRBV24-1 CATSDLGTGVSNEQFF TGTGCCACCAGTGACTTAGGGACAGGGGTTTCTAATGAGCAGTTCTTC
TRBD1 TRBJ2-2 NA TRBV3-1 CASSQEGTANTGELFF TGTGCCAGCAGCCAAGAAGGGACAGCGAACACCGGGGAGCTGTTTTTT
NA TRBJ2-5 few TRBV14 CASGWDGTQYF TGTGCCTCCGGTTGGGACGGGACCCAGTACTTC
NA TRBJ2-3 NA TRBV28 CASSGQCIDTQYF TGTGCCAGCAGTGGACAGTGCATAGATACGCAGTATTTT
NA TRBJ2-7 NA TRBV6-5 CASSYVQGSSYEQYF TGTGCCAGCAGTTACGTCCAGGGTAGCTCCTACGAGCAGTACTTC
TRBD2 TRBJ2-1 few TRBV6-6 CASTGGGNEQFF TGTGCCAGCACGGGGGGGGGAAATGAGCAGTTCTTC
NA TRBJ2-7 NA TRBV20-1 CSAATGIGEQYF TGCAGTGCCGCAACAGGAATCGGCGAGCAGTACTTC
NA TRBJ1-1 NA TRBV7-9 CASSSVGTEAFF TGTGCCAGCAGCTCCGTGGGGACTGAAGCTTTCTTT
TRBD1 TRBJ1-2 NA TRBV28 CASRKGGEYGYTF TGTGCCAGCAGAAAAGGGGGCGAGTATGGCTACACCTTC
TRBD1 TRBJ1-6 NA TRBV27 CASRGQGDSPLHF TGTGCCAGCAGGGGACAGGGGGATTCACCCCTCCACTTT
TRBD1 TRBJ2-7 few TRBV2 CASLRDRPYEQYF TGTGCCAGCCTCCGGGACAGGCCCTACGAGCAGTACTTC
NA TRBJ2-5 NA TRBV5-4 CASSSDCQETQYF TGTGCCAGCAGCTCGGACTGCCAAGAGACCCAGTACTTC
NA TRBJ2-1 NA TRBV29-1 CSGGAPPPNEQFF TGCAGCGGGGGCGCTCCGCCCCCGAATGAGCAGTTCTTC
TRBD1 TRBJ2-1 few TRBV3-1 CASSQSVGGPYNEQFF TGTGCCAGCAGCCAGTCTGTAGGGGGCCCCTACAATGAGCAGTTCTTC
TRBD2 TRBJ2-7 NA TRBV10-1 CASSESTSGNGDEQYF TGCGCCAGCAGTGAGTCGACGAGCGGGAACGGCGACGAGCAGTACTTC
NA TRBJ2-3 once TRBV7-9 CASSLLSSTGETQYF TGTGCCAGCAGCTTATTGAGCTCCACCGGGGAGACGCAGTATTTC
NA TRBJ2-3 NA TRBV28 CASSFGDLGTDTQYF TGTGCCAGCAGTTTCGGGGACCTAGGCACAGATACGCAGTATTTT
NA TRBJ1-2 NA TRBV5-6 CASSFRHYGYTF TGTGCCAGCAGCTTTCGACACTATGGCTACACCTTC
NA TRBJ2-2 few TRBV9 CASSPVRTGELFF TGTGCCAGCAGCCCTGTCAGAACCGGGGAGCTGTTTTTT
NA TRBJ2-5 NA TRBV29-1 CSALGASQETQYF TGCAGCGCTCTCGGGGCGAGTCAAGAGACCCAGTACTTC
NA TRBJ2-6 few TRBV7-2 CASSLAGTGANVLTF TGTGCCAGCAGCTTAGCGGGGACAGGGGCCAACGTCCTGACTTTC
NA TRBJ1-5 NA TRBV6-2/TRBV6-3 CASSNGGGGNQPQHF TGTGCCAGCAGTAACGGAGGAGGGGGGAATCAGCCCCAGCATTTT
NA TRBJ2-3 NA TRBV12-3/TRBV12-4 CASSHRRAPDTDTQYF TGTGCCAGCAGTCATCGACGTGCCCCGGACACAGATACGCAGTATTTT
TRBD2 TRBJ2-3 once TRBV3-1 CASSRPSGRAETDTQYF TGTGCCAGCAGCCGCCCTAGCGGGAGGGCCGAAACAGATACGCAGTATTTT
TRBD2 TRBJ2-3 NA TRBV20-1 CSAGGAAGGTDTQYF TGCAGTGCTGGGGGGGCAGCGGGAGGCACAGATACGCAGTATTTT
NA TRBJ2-5 NA TRBV9 CASSVGVVSAQYF TGTGCCAGCAGCGTTGGCGTGGTTTCTGCCCAGTACTTC
NA TRBJ2-1 few TRBV7-2 CASSRQSLSYNEQFF TGTGCCAGCAGCAGACAGTCCCTCTCCTACAATGAGCAGTTCTTC
TRBD2 TRBJ2-3 few TRBV10-3 CAISGTSGRRGTDTQYF TGTGCCATCAGTGGGACTAGCGGGAGAAGGGGCACAGATACGCAGTATTTT
TRBD2 TRBJ2-7 NA TRBV28 CASSFGGGPQEQYF TGTGCCAGCAGTTTTGGGGGAGGGCCGCAGGAGCAGTACTTC
NA TRBJ2-4 NA TRBV27 CASSFGAVAKNIQYF TGTGCCAGCAGTTTTGGGGCGGTAGCCAAAAACATTCAGTACTTC
NA TRBJ1-5 NA TRBV5-1 CASSPGATGLNQPQHF TGCGCCAGCAGCCCGGGGGCAACAGGACTCAATCAGCCCCAGCATTTT
NA TRBJ2-7 NA TRBV28 CASSSFGGYEQYF TGTGCCAGCAGTTCCTTCGGGGGATACGAGCAGTACTTC